This is a list of T cell receptor beta chains from one sample in a study of blood T cell repertoires in COVID-19. The method was immunoSEQ multiplex PCR; TCRdb's version includes in-frame clones alone and lacks a portion of them. The table lists fewer than 65,000 clones, about nine tenths of them singletons, with about a tenth in the top ten. The sample consisted of peripheral blood. Receptors originate from a human donor with acute or convalescent COVID-19. The donor label of this sample is uncertain. Both conserved end residues are part of each CDR3. D genes are given only for firm matches. The size field is filled for only some rows; it gives once, few, many or a size class.

.,TRBV24-1,TRBJ1-4,.,16,TGTGCCACCAGTGCCTTTTCCCCCAACGGGAATGAAAAACTGTTTTTT,CATSAFSPNGNEKLFF
.,TRBV30,TRBJ1-5,.,14,TGTGCCTGGAGTGTAGTTATGGGAGAACAGCCCCAGCATTTT,CAWSVVMGEQPQHF
.,TRBV5-4,TRBJ2-1,TRBD2,16,TGTGCCAGCAGCTCCCCTACTAGCGGGAGTAGCAATGAGCAGTTCTTC,CASSSPTSGSSNEQFF
.,TRBV7-2,TRBJ2-2,.,16,TGTGCCAGCAGCACTTTCGGGGTCGCGAACACCGGGGAGCTGTTTTTT,CASSTFGVANTGELFF
.,TRBV14,TRBJ2-1,TRBD2,15,TGTGCCAGCAGCCAAGATCTCCGAAGCGGGAGTGAGCAGTTCTTC,CASSQDLRSGSEQFF
.,TRBV6-5,TRBJ1-2,.,12,TGTGCCAGCACTTTCGGGAGCTATGGCTACACCTTC,CASTFGSYGYTF
.,TRBV3-1/TRBV3-2,TRBJ2-7,.,16,TGTGCCAGCAGCCAAGATCCAGTACTAGGTTCGTCGGAGCAGTACTTC,CASSQDPVLGSSEQYF
few,TRBV7-8,TRBJ2-5,.,14,TGTGCCAGCAGCTCTAGCCGGGGGGCTGGGACCCAGTACTTC,CASSSSRGAGTQYF
few,TRBV3-1/TRBV3-2,TRBJ1-2,TRBD1,15,TGTGCCAGCAGCCACCGCCCGACAGGGAACTATGGCTACACCTTC,CASSHRPTGNYGYTF
.,TRBV6-5,TRBJ2-1,TRBD2,14,TGTGCCAGCAGTTTAGCGGGGGGATACAATGAGCAGTTCTTC,CASSLAGGYNEQFF
few,TRBV7-9,TRBJ1-3,.,15,TGTGCCAGCACGGCACGTCTGAGCTCTGGAAACACCATATATTTT,CASTARLSSGNTIYF
.,TRBV19,TRBJ1-4,.,14,TGTGCCAGTAGCTTTATGGACAGAAATGAAAAACTGTTTTTT,CASSFMDRNEKLFF
once,TRBV30,TRBJ2-7,.,12,TGTGCCTGGAGTGTTTTGGAGTACGAGCAGTACTTC,CAWSVLEYEQYF
once,TRBV10-2,TRBJ2-2,TRBD2,15,TGCGCCAGCACCGGACTAGTCGCGAACACCGGGGAGCTGTTTTTT,CASTGLVANTGELFF
.,TRBV9,TRBJ2-7,TRBD2,16,TGTGCCAGCAGCGTCCAGGCTAGCGGGAGGAGCGACGAGCAGTACTTC,CASSVQASGRSDEQYF
.,TRBV7-9,TRBJ2-3,TRBD2,15,TGTGCCAGCAGCTTAATTAGCGGGGGCACAGATACGCAGTATTTT,CASSLISGGTDTQYF
.,TRBV30,TRBJ2-3,TRBD1,13,TGTGCCTGGAGTACAGGGGGGACAGATACGCAGTATTTT,CAWSTGGTDTQYF
.,TRBV6-6,TRBJ2-7,TRBD1,13,TGTGCCAGCAGCGACAGGGGGCTGGACGAGCAGTACTTC,CASSDRGLDEQYF
few,TRBV18,TRBJ1-5,TRBD1,13,TGTGCCAGCTCAACGGGACAGCATCAGCCCCAGCATTTT,CASSTGQHQPQHF
.,TRBV20-1,TRBJ2-1,.,15,TGCAGTGCTAGTCCCCAATGGGGGACTCAAAATGAGCAGTTCTTC,CSASPQWGTQNEQFF
.,TRBV11-3,TRBJ2-1,TRBD1,15,TGTGCCAGCAGCGTCCGGGACAGCCACTACAATGAGCAGTTCTTC,CASSVRDSHYNEQFF
.,TRBV5-1,TRBJ2-3,.,14,TGCGCCAGCGGGGGGAAAGGCACAACAGATACGCAGTATTTT,CASGGKGTTDTQYF
.,TRBV28,TRBJ2-7,TRBD1,15,TGTGCCAGCAGTTTTCGGAGACAGGGTAATCAGGAGCAGTACTTC,CASSFRRQGNQEQYF
.,TRBV5-1,TRBJ2-1,.,14,TGCGCCAGCAGCTTGGGGGACACCTACAATGAGCAGTTCTTC,CASSLGDTYNEQFF
.,TRBV7-9,TRBJ1-2,TRBD1,16,TGTGCCAGCAGCTCAGGGGGACAGGCCCAGAACTATGGCTACACCTTC,CASSSGGQAQNYGYTF
.,TRBV2,TRBJ1-2,.,14,TGTGCCAGCAGTGAAGGTCTAGACCGCTATGGCTACACCTTC,CASSEGLDRYGYTF
.,TRBV5-1,TRBJ1-1,TRBD1,14,TGCGCCAGCAGAACCGGGACAGGAGGGGCTGAAGCTTTCTTT,CASRTGTGGAEAFF
.,TRBV9,TRBJ2-3,.,16,TGTGCCAGCAGCGTAGAGGGAGGAGGTAGCCCAGATACGCAGTATTTT,CASSVEGGGSPDTQYF
.,TRBV10-3,TRBJ1-5,.,15,TGTGCCACCCACAGGGCGCCAGGATCCAATCAGCCCCAGCATTTT,CATHRAPGSNQPQHF
.,TRBV7-9,TRBJ1-4,.,17,TGTGCCAGCAGCTTACAGGGGAGGGTTCCAACTAATGAAAAACTGTTTTTT,CASSLQGRVPTNEKLFF
.,TRBV5-6,TRBJ1-5,.,15,TGTGCCAGCAGCTTCCAGGGGCGCTACAATCAGCCCCAGCATTTT,CASSFQGRYNQPQHF
.,TRBV29-1,TRBJ2-3,.,11,TGCAGCGGGCACAGCACAGATACGCAGTATTTT,CSGHSTDTQYF
.,TRBV5-1,TRBJ2-3,.,13,TGCGCCAGCAGCTCCCCGGGCACAGATACGCAGTATTTT,CASSSPGTDTQYF
.,TRBV19,TRBJ2-6,.,17,TGTGCCAGTAGTATAGGCGCAGGGAACCTCGGGGCCAACGTCCTGACTTTC,CASSIGAGNLGANVLTF
.,TRBV5-5,TRBJ2-5,TRBD2,15,TGTGCCAGCAGCTCGCGGGGGGGCCCCCAAGAGACCCAGTACTTC,CASSSRGGPQETQYF
.,TRBV28,TRBJ1-1,.,12,TGTGCCAGCAGTCTGGGAGCCCCTGAAGCTTTCTTT,CASSLGAPEAFF
.,TRBV11-2,TRBJ2-7,TRBD2,14,TGTGCCAGCAGCTGGGGCGGGAGAGGGGACGAGCAGTACTTC,CASSWGGRGDEQYF
.,TRBV13,TRBJ2-3,TRBD2,17,TGTGCCAGCAGCTTAGGTAGCCTAGCGGGATACACAGATACGCAGTATTTT,CASSLGSLAGYTDTQYF
.,TRBV24-1,TRBJ2-2,.,15,TGTGCCACCGCGTCCAGTAGCTTTCGGACCGGGGAGCTGTTTTTT,CATASSSFRTGELFF
once,TRBV5-1,TRBJ2-1,TRBD2,19,TGCGCCAGCAGCCACACTACTAGCGGGGGTATGGGCGTCGGAAATGAGCAGTTCTTC,CASSHTTSGGMGVGNEQFF
.,TRBV19,TRBJ1-1,.,11,TGTGCCAGATGGGGCAACACTGAAGCTTTCTTT,CARWGNTEAFF
.,TRBV6-6,TRBJ2-6,.,16,TGTGCCAGCAGTTATAAACAGAGCTCTGGGGCCAACGTCCTGACTTTC,CASSYKQSSGANVLTF
.,TRBV6-5,TRBJ1-1,.,14,TGTGCCAGCAGTATCCCCCCCTTGAACACTGAAGCTTTCTTT,CASSIPPLNTEAFF
.,TRBV5-1,TRBJ2-3,.,14,TGCGCCAGCACCGGGGGTGCAGTCCTGGATACGCAGTATTTT,CASTGGAVLDTQYF
.,TRBV10-3,TRBJ2-3,TRBD2,13,TGTGCCATCAGTAGCGGGGAGGCAGATACGCAGTATTTT,CAISSGEADTQYF
.,TRBV11-1,TRBJ2-4,.,14,TGTGCCAGCAGCTTAGTTAGGGGGGAGGGCATTCAGTACTTC,CASSLVRGEGIQYF
.,TRBV18,TRBJ2-7,TRBD2,17,TGTGCCAGCTCACCCCCCGGGGGGGGGCGAATTCCCCGCGAGCAGTACTTC,CASSPPGGGRIPREQYF
.,TRBV28,TRBJ1-4,TRBD1,14,TGTGCCAGCAAATCAGGGGGTATTAATGAAAAACTGTTTTTT,CASKSGGINEKLFF
.,TRBV7-3,TRBJ2-2,TRBD2,17,TGTGCCAGCAGCTCGAACATAGCGGGAGGCGTCACCGGGGAGCTGTTTTTT,CASSSNIAGGVTGELFF
.,TRBV13,TRBJ2-5,TRBD1,16,TGTGCCAGCAGCTTAGAAACAGGGGCTACCCAAGAGACCCAGTACTTC,CASSLETGATQETQYF
.,TRBV7-2,TRBJ2-7,.,13,TGTGCCAGCAGCTTGCGCGTGCTCTACGAGCAGTACTTC,CASSLRVLYEQYF
once,TRBV6-1,TRBJ2-4,.,16,TGTGCCAGCAGTGAAGCAGGGGCGCGGGCCAAAAACATTCAGTACTTC,CASSEAGARAKNIQYF
.,TRBV27,TRBJ2-5,.,13,TGTGCCAGCAGTACCCTAGTCCAAGAGACCCAGTACTTC,CASSTLVQETQYF
.,TRBV13,TRBJ1-6,TRBD1,15,TGTGCCAGCAGCTTAAGGGGGACAGGGAATTCACCCCTCCACTTT,CASSLRGTGNSPLHF
once,TRBV5-1,TRBJ2-2,.,17,TGCGCCAGCAGCTCGGTTTTGGCGACAGGGAACACCGGGGAGCTGTTTTTT,CASSSVLATGNTGELFF
once,TRBV19,TRBJ2-2,TRBD1,14,TGTGCCAGTAGGACAGGGGGAGACACCGGGGAGCTGTTTTTT,CASRTGGDTGELFF
.,TRBV15,TRBJ2-5,.,16,TGTGCCACCAGCAGAGTAAACAGGGTGTTTGAAGAGACCCAGTACTTC,CATSRVNRVFEETQYF